This is a list of T cell receptor beta chains from one sample in a study of blood T cell repertoires in COVID-19. Clones were sequenced by immunoSEQ multiplex PCR, and TCRdb holds only the in-frame ones, with some missing. The sample lists 110,000 to 150,000 clones, over 70% occurring once. Sequenced sample: peripheral blood. The origin of the receptors is a human donor in a cohort sampled during active COVID-19. Each CDR3 is given with its conserved first and last residue. A D gene is named only where the DNA matches it firmly. A clone size is listed for some rows: how often the clone was seen (once, few, many), or a class if it is expanded.

V gene: TRBV7-6; D gene: TRBD1; clone size: -; J gene: TRBJ1-4; CDR3 protein: CASSALGTGGEKLFF; CDR3 DNA: TGTGCCAGCAGCGCGCTCGGGACAGGGGGTGAAAAACTGTTTTTT
V gene: TRBV4-2; D gene: TRBD1; clone size: once; J gene: TRBJ1-1; CDR3 protein: CASTNPGTGDGGTEAFF; CDR3 DNA: TGTGCCAGCACCAACCCGGGGACAGGGGATGGAGGCACTGAAGCTTTCTTT
V gene: TRBV7-2; D gene: TRBD2; clone size: -; J gene: TRBJ2-5; CDR3 protein: CASSLFVVAGGAGETQYF; CDR3 DNA: TGTGCCAGCAGCTTATTTGTGGTAGCGGGAGGAGCGGGTGAGACCCAGTACTTC
V gene: TRBV7-3; D gene: TRBD1; clone size: -; J gene: TRBJ2-6; CDR3 protein: CASSPGQGPPSGANVLTF; CDR3 DNA: TGTGCCAGCAGCCCTGGACAGGGGCCCCCCTCTGGGGCCAACGTCCTGACTTTC
V gene: TRBV4-1; D gene: -; clone size: -; J gene: TRBJ1-1; CDR3 protein: CASSQQGWVNTEAFF; CDR3 DNA: TGCGCCAGCAGCCAACAGGGATGGGTGAACACTGAAGCTTTCTTT
V gene: TRBV10-3; D gene: -; clone size: -; J gene: TRBJ2-5; CDR3 protein: CAIGTGQSETQYF; CDR3 DNA: TGTGCCATCGGTACAGGGCAGTCTGAGACCCAGTACTTC
V gene: TRBV3-1/TRBV3-2; D gene: -; clone size: -; J gene: TRBJ1-6; CDR3 protein: CASSQSRDRYSPLHF; CDR3 DNA: TGTGCCAGCAGCCAATCCAGGGATAGATATTCACCCCTCCACTTT
V gene: TRBV5-6; D gene: -; clone size: many; J gene: TRBJ1-2; CDR3 protein: CASSLGSFQGHGYTF; CDR3 DNA: TGTGCCAGCAGCTTGGGTTCGTTTCAGGGTCATGGCTACACCTTC
V gene: TRBV7-3; D gene: TRBD2; clone size: -; J gene: TRBJ2-5; CDR3 protein: CASSLGTRETQYF; CDR3 DNA: TGTGCCAGCAGCCTAGGGACTAGGGAGACCCAGTACTTC
V gene: TRBV6-6; D gene: -; clone size: -; J gene: TRBJ2-7; CDR3 protein: CASSYGDSYEQYF; CDR3 DNA: TGTGCCAGCAGTTACGGAGACAGCTACGAGCAGTACTTC
V gene: TRBV11-3; D gene: TRBD2; clone size: -; J gene: TRBJ2-7; CDR3 protein: CASSPGLAGYEQYF; CDR3 DNA: TGTGCCAGCAGCCCGGGACTAGCGGGCTACGAGCAGTACTTC
V gene: TRBV3-1/TRBV3-2; D gene: TRBD1; clone size: -; J gene: TRBJ2-2; CDR3 protein: CASSNRQGATGELFF; CDR3 DNA: TGTGCCAGCAGCAACCGACAGGGGGCCACCGGGGAGCTGTTTTTT
V gene: TRBV5-8; D gene: -; clone size: -; J gene: TRBJ2-3; CDR3 protein: CASSLERGTDTQYF; CDR3 DNA: TGTGCCAGCAGCTTAGAACGGGGAACAGATACGCAGTATTTT
V gene: TRBV7-9; D gene: -; clone size: few; J gene: TRBJ1-3; CDR3 protein: CASSLFSSGNTIYF; CDR3 DNA: TGTGCCAGCAGCTTATTCAGCTCTGGAAACACCATATATTTT
V gene: TRBV9; D gene: -; clone size: -; J gene: TRBJ2-7; CDR3 protein: CASSLGTFPYEQYF; CDR3 DNA: TGTGCCAGCAGCCTTGGGACTTTCCCCTACGAGCAGTACTTC
V gene: TRBV5-6; D gene: -; clone size: few; J gene: TRBJ1-2; CDR3 protein: CASSLAVGNYGYTF; CDR3 DNA: TGTGCCAGCAGCTTGGCGGTCGGTAACTATGGCTACACCTTC
V gene: TRBV3-1/TRBV3-2; D gene: TRBD1; clone size: few; J gene: TRBJ2-7; CDR3 protein: CASRRSGQGSYEQYF; CDR3 DNA: TGTGCCAGCAGGCGCTCGGGACAGGGTTCCTACGAGCAGTACTTC
V gene: TRBV30; D gene: -; clone size: -; J gene: TRBJ2-1; CDR3 protein: CAWSPVSVEQFF; CDR3 DNA: TGTGCCTGGAGTCCCGTCTCAGTCGAGCAGTTCTTC
V gene: TRBV7-8; D gene: -; clone size: -; J gene: TRBJ1-1; CDR3 protein: CASSLGIGGREAFF; CDR3 DNA: TGTGCCAGCAGCTTAGGCATTGGGGGCCGTGAAGCTTTCTTT
V gene: TRBV5-8; D gene: -; clone size: -; J gene: TRBJ1-2; CDR3 protein: CASSLWDFKANYGYTF; CDR3 DNA: TGTGCCAGCAGCTTGTGGGACTTTAAAGCTAACTATGGCTACACCTTC
V gene: TRBV6-5; D gene: -; clone size: -; J gene: TRBJ1-3; CDR3 protein: CASSFGQSSGNTIYF; CDR3 DNA: TGTGCCAGCAGTTTTGGGCAGAGCTCTGGAAACACCATATATTTT
V gene: TRBV28; D gene: TRBD1; clone size: -; J gene: TRBJ2-7; CDR3 protein: CASSRSGTGGFEQYF; CDR3 DNA: TGTGCCAGCAGCCGATCCGGGACAGGGGGCTTCGAGCAGTACTTC
V gene: TRBV10-3; D gene: TRBD2; clone size: once; J gene: TRBJ2-1; CDR3 protein: CAISGASGAYEQFF; CDR3 DNA: TGTGCCATCAGTGGGGCTAGCGGGGCTTATGAGCAGTTCTTC
V gene: TRBV19; D gene: -; clone size: -; J gene: TRBJ2-2; CDR3 protein: CASSPDSANTGELFF; CDR3 DNA: TGTGCCAGTAGTCCGGACAGTGCGAACACCGGGGAGCTGTTTTTT
V gene: TRBV9; D gene: -; clone size: -; J gene: TRBJ1-1; CDR3 protein: CASSVEGHEAFF; CDR3 DNA: TGTGCCAGCAGCGTAGAGGGACACGAAGCTTTCTTT
V gene: TRBV5-5; D gene: TRBD2; clone size: -; J gene: TRBJ2-7; CDR3 protein: CASSHTTGLAGGYEQYF; CDR3 DNA: TGTGCCAGCAGCCACACCACTGGACTAGCGGGGGGCTACGAGCAGTACTTC
V gene: TRBV27; D gene: -; clone size: -; J gene: TRBJ2-5; CDR3 protein: CASRSGGKTQYF; CDR3 DNA: TGTGCCAGCAGGTCAGGGGGGAAGACCCAGTACTTC
V gene: TRBV6-6; D gene: -; clone size: few; J gene: TRBJ1-1; CDR3 protein: CASSYSPGMNTEAFF; CDR3 DNA: TGTGCCAGCAGTTACTCGCCAGGGATGAACACTGAAGCTTTCTTT
V gene: TRBV25-1; D gene: -; clone size: -; J gene: TRBJ2-5; CDR3 protein: CASSEGHSRETQYF; CDR3 DNA: TGTGCCAGCAGTGAGGGACACAGTCGGGAGACCCAGTACTTC